Listed below are T cell receptor beta chains from one sample, sequenced in a study of blood T cell repertoires in COVID-19. Using immunoSEQ multiplex PCR, the repertoire was profiled, and TCRdb retains in-frame clones only, with some absent. The sample shows around 80,000 clones, about 88% of them seen only once. The sequencing input was peripheral blood. These receptors all come from a human donor in a cohort sampled during active COVID-19. Both conserved end residues are part of each CDR3. D genes are given only for firm matches. Clone size, where shown, is once, few, many, or a class for clones that have expanded.

D gene,V gene,clone size,J gene,CDR3 DNA,CDR3 protein
TRBD1,TRBV5-1,NA,TRBJ2-4,TGCGCCAGCAGCTGGGAGACAGGGGGCAGCAAAAACATTCAGTACTTC,CASSWETGGSKNIQYF
TRBD1,TRBV9,NA,TRBJ1-2,TGTGCCAGCAGCGCCGGGACAGGGGCTTCGAGCTATGGCTACACCTTC,CASSAGTGASSYGYTF
NA,TRBV7-9,once,TRBJ2-5,TGTGCCAGCAGCTTAGAACAGGGACGGGAGACCCAGTACTTC,CASSLEQGRETQYF
NA,TRBV4-2,NA,TRBJ2-7,TGTGCCAGCAGCCAAGACCAACAGGGAACGATTAGCGAGCAGTACTTC,CASSQDQQGTISEQYF
TRBD1,TRBV4-2,NA,TRBJ2-7,TGTGCCAGCAGCCAAGGGGACAGCCTGAGGGAGCAGTACTTC,CASSQGDSLREQYF
TRBD2,TRBV6-4,NA,TRBJ2-1,TGTGCCAGCAGTGCCCGAGCGGGAGCTTACAATGAGCAGTTCTTC,CASSARAGAYNEQFF
NA,TRBV5-4,NA,TRBJ2-7,TGTGCCAGCAGCTTGGGGGGGCGCAACGAGCAGTACTTC,CASSLGGRNEQYF
NA,TRBV6-5,NA,TRBJ1-6,TGTGCCAGCAGTCTCGACAGGCCCCTAAATTCACCCCTCCACTTT,CASSLDRPLNSPLHF
TRBD2,TRBV10-2,NA,TRBJ2-1,TGCGCCACAACAGAGCGGGAGGGCTACAATGAGCAGTTCTTC,CATTEREGYNEQFF
NA,TRBV5-1,NA,TRBJ2-5,TGCGCCAGCAGCTTGGTTCCAGGTACACAAGAGACCCAGTACTTC,CASSLVPGTQETQYF
NA,TRBV30,NA,TRBJ1-4,TGTGCCTGGAGTGTATTTGGGCGTACAACTAATGAAAAACTGTTTTTT,CAWSVFGRTTNEKLFF
NA,TRBV18,NA,TRBJ1-3,TGTGCCAGCTCACCGTTTTTCCCAGGGCTCCAAGAGTCACTCTCTGGAAACACCATATATTTT,CASSPFFPGLQESLSGNTIYF
NA,TRBV6-5,NA,TRBJ2-7,TGTGCCAGCAGAGTACAGGGCTACGAGCAGTACTTC,CASRVQGYEQYF
NA,TRBV11-2,NA,TRBJ1-5,TGTGCCAGCACACAGGAACTTAATCAGCCCCAGCATTTT,CASTQELNQPQHF
TRBD2,TRBV24-1,NA,TRBJ2-1,TGTGCCACCAGTGATCCGGGACTAGCGGGCCCTCGGAATGAGCAGTTCTTC,CATSDPGLAGPRNEQFF
TRBD1,TRBV7-8,NA,TRBJ2-3,TGTGCCAGCAGCTTAGCTGAGACAGGGTGGCGAGATACGCAGTATTTT,CASSLAETGWRDTQYF
NA,TRBV6-5,NA,TRBJ2-3,TGTGCCAGCAGCGCCGACGGGAGCAAAGATACGCAGTATTTT,CASSADGSKDTQYF
NA,TRBV27,NA,TRBJ1-1,TGTGCCAGCAATGGGAGGAACACTGAAGCTTTCTTT,CASNGRNTEAFF
NA,TRBV7-9,NA,TRBJ2-7,TGTGCCAGCAGCTCCCCCGGGACCTACGAGCAGTACTTC,CASSSPGTYEQYF
TRBD2,TRBV11-3,NA,TRBJ2-1,TGTGCCAGCAGCTTAGTTGCGGGGGGGGCGGGCAATGAGCAGTTCTTC,CASSLVAGGAGNEQFF
NA,TRBV9,NA,TRBJ1-2,TGTGCCAGCAGCGTAGGAGGGAGCTATGGCTACACCTTC,CASSVGGSYGYTF
NA,TRBV30,NA,TRBJ2-3,TGTGCCTGGAGGTTAACAGGGACAGATACGCAGTATTTT,CAWRLTGTDTQYF
TRBD1,TRBV5-1,NA,TRBJ2-2,TGCGCCAGCAGCTCGGACAGGGGCAACACCGGGGAGCTGTTTTTT,CASSSDRGNTGELFF
NA,TRBV18,NA,TRBJ2-7,TGTGCCAGCTCACCGGCTAGACAGGCCTACGAGCAGTACTTC,CASSPARQAYEQYF
TRBD1,TRBV18,NA,TRBJ1-1,TGTGCCAGCTCACCGGGACAGGACACTGAAGCTTTCTTT,CASSPGQDTEAFF
NA,TRBV13,NA,TRBJ2-1,TGTGCCAGCAGCGCCCAACTAGCCCGGAGTGAGCAGTTCTTC,CASSAQLARSEQFF
TRBD1,TRBV24-1,NA,TRBJ1-6,TGTGCCACCAGTGATTTTGGACAGGGGGATAATTCACCCCTCCACTTT,CATSDFGQGDNSPLHF
NA,TRBV4-1,NA,TRBJ2-3,TGCGCCAGCAGCCAAGATCCCAGGGGGGCAGATACGCAGTATTTT,CASSQDPRGADTQYF
NA,TRBV20-1,NA,TRBJ1-1,TGCAGTGCTAGTTTCCGCCACTCGAAGAAGAACACTGAAGCTTTCTTT,CSASFRHSKKNTEAFF
TRBD1,TRBV4-1,NA,TRBJ1-1,TGCGCCAGCAGGGAGGGACAGGGACGATTTATGAACACTGAAGCTTTCTTT,CASREGQGRFMNTEAFF
TRBD1,TRBV5-1,NA,TRBJ2-1,TGCGCCAGCAGCTTTTCCGGACAGGGCGTCAATGAGCAGTTCTTC,CASSFSGQGVNEQFF
NA,TRBV19,NA,TRBJ1-5,TGTGCCAGTCACAGGGCGGGCAATCAGCCCCAGCATTTT,CASHRAGNQPQHF
TRBD1,TRBV28,NA,TRBJ2-1,TGTGCCAGCAGTTTATTGACAGGGAAAACTGAGCAGTTCTTC,CASSLLTGKTEQFF
TRBD1,TRBV7-3,NA,TRBJ2-1,TGTGCCAGCAGCAACATATCAGGGGGCTCCTACAATGAGCAGTTCTTC,CASSNISGGSYNEQFF
TRBD2,TRBV27,NA,TRBJ2-1,TGTGCCAGCAGTGTGGGACTAGCAGAATACAATGAGCAGTTCTTC,CASSVGLAEYNEQFF
NA,TRBV3-1/TRBV3-2,NA,TRBJ1-2,TGTGCCAGCAGCCACCAGGGCTACTATGGCTACACCTTC,CASSHQGYYGYTF
TRBD2,TRBV14,NA,TRBJ2-5,TGTGCCAGCAGCCAAGATCTGGCTAGCGGGGATATTCAAGAGACCCAGTACTTC,CASSQDLASGDIQETQYF
NA,TRBV4-2,NA,TRBJ2-1,TGTGCCAGCAGCCCTTTCGAGGTAAGCTCCTACAATGAGCAGTTCTTC,CASSPFEVSSYNEQFF
TRBD2,TRBV7-3,once,TRBJ2-5,TGTGCCAGCAGCTTCAACGGGGGGACCGAAGAGACCCAGTACTTC,CASSFNGGTEETQYF
TRBD2,TRBV5-1,NA,TRBJ2-7,TGCGCCAGCAGCTTGGACAGGGAGACTAGCGGGAGCTTCCCAGCCTACGAGCAGTACTTC,CASSLDRETSGSFPAYEQYF
NA,TRBV5-6,NA,TRBJ1-2,TGTGCCAGCAGCTTAACAGGGAGCTATGGCTACACCTTC,CASSLTGSYGYTF
NA,TRBV21-1,NA,TRBJ1-2,TGTGGTCCGACAGGGACGGGCTATGGCTACACCTTC,CGPTGTGYGYTF
TRBD1,TRBV27,once,TRBJ1-1,TGTGCCAGCAGTAGACAGGGGTTCATGAACACTGAAGCTTTCTTT,CASSRQGFMNTEAFF
TRBD2,TRBV6-1,NA,TRBJ2-1,TGTGCCAGCAGCGAACCCTCCGGGACTAGCGGGGGGATCTACAATGAGCAGTTCTTC,CASSEPSGTSGGIYNEQFF
NA,TRBV28,NA,TRBJ1-1,TGTGCCAGCAGAAGCAGACAGATGAACACTGAAGCTTTCTTT,CASRSRQMNTEAFF
NA,TRBV7-8,NA,TRBJ1-5,TGTGCCAGCAGCTCGGGGTATCAGCCCCAGCATTTT,CASSSGYQPQHF
NA,TRBV6-6,NA,TRBJ1-2,TGTGCCAGCAGGGGAATGGGGCCTGGTCAAAACTATGGCTACACCTTC,CASRGMGPGQNYGYTF
TRBD1,TRBV30,few,TRBJ1-1,TGTGCCTGGAGTGTACTGGACAGGGGGCGCGTCACTGAAGCTTTCTTT,CAWSVLDRGRVTEAFF
TRBD1,TRBV6-6,NA,TRBJ2-7,TGTGCCATCCAATATAGGGGGCGCTTAGCCTACGAGCAGTACTTC,CAIQYRGRLAYEQYF
NA,TRBV11-2,NA,TRBJ1-5,TGTGCCAGCAGCACAGGGACCAATCAGCCCCAGCATTTT,CASSTGTNQPQHF
NA,TRBV16,NA,TRBJ1-2,TGTGCCAGCTCACTACAGGGTTCCTATGGCTACACCTTC,CASSLQGSYGYTF
TRBD1,TRBV5-1,NA,TRBJ2-5,TGCGCCAGCAGCGTGCCGAATGGGACAGGGTTGCGTGAGACCCAGTACTTC,CASSVPNGTGLRETQYF
TRBD2,TRBV7-6,NA,TRBJ2-1,TGTGCCAGCAGCTTAGGGCGCGGGGGGGCGAATAATAAGTTCTTC,CASSLGRGGANNKFF
NA,TRBV27,NA,TRBJ1-1,TGTGCCAGCAGTTTAGGGTTGAGGGGGGGAATGAACACTGAAGCTTTCTTT,CASSLGLRGGMNTEAFF